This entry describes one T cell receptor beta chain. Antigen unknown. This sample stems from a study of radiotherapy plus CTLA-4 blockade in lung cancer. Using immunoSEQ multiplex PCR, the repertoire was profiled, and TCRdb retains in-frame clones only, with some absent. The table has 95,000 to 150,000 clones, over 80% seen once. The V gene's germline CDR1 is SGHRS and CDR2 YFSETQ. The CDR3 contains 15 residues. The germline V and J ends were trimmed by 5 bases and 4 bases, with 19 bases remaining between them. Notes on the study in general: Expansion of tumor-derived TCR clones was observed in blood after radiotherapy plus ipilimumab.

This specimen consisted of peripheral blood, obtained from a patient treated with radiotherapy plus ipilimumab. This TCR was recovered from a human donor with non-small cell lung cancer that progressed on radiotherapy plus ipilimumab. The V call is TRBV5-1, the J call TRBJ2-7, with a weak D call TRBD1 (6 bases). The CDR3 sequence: CASSKGGARGYEQYF. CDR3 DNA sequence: TGCGCCAGCAGTAAGGGTGGGGCCAGGGGATACGAGCAGTACTTC.